This T cell receptor (beta chain) derives from a study of T-cell memory formation after mild COVID-19. In the study overall: Clustering of TCRs was largely donor specific.

The sample holds a few counts of this clonotype. Its target is not known. TCRdb analysed the 5' RACE reads with MiXCR anew, one entry per CDR3 protein. The sample yields 280,000 or so distinct CDR3 sequences, around 8% seen once. General study findings and limits: Clones that shrank (day 15 to 85) were balanced CD4/CD8, whereas later expanders leaned CD4+.

The clonotype comes from a man in his late teens or twenties who had mild COVID-19 (a few samples of this study predate the infection). Cell type and time point are not known. The sequenced material came from PBMCs or a T cell subset sorted from them (not recorded which).

CDR3 in DNA: TGTGCCAGCAGCTTAGGGCTAGCGGGGATTGGTGAGCAGTTCTTC. As protein: CASSLGLAGIGEQFF. V and J are TRBV11-2 and TRBJ2-1; 9 bases map to TRBD2. J was trimmed by 9 bases and V by 1 base; bases with no gene match: 7. This CDR3 comprises 15 residues. Per the germline V gene, CDR1 is SGHAT and CDR2 is FQNNGV.